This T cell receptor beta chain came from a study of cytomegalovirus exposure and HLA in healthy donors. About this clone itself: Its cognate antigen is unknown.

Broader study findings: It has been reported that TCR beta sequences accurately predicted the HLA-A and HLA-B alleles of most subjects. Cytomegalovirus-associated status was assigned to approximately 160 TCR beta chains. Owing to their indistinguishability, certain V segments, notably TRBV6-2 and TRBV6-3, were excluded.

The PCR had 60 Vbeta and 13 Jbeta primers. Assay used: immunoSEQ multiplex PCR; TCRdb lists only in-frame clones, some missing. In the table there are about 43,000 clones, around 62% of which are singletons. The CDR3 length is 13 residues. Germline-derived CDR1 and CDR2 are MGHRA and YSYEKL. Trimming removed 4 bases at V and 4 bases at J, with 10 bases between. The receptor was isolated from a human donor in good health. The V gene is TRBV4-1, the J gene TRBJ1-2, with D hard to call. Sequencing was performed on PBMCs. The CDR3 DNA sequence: TGCGCCAGCAGCCGTGCGAACAGCTATGGCTACACCTTC. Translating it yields CASSRANSYGYTF.